The present T cell receptor beta chain was sequenced within a study of a mutant IDH1 vaccine in newly diagnosed glioma. The wider study: Eight vaccine doses were administered to patients at weeks 1, 3, 5, 7, 11, 15, 19 and 23. Most had both radiotherapy and temozolomide beforehand; others had only one.

Worth noting for this clone: Its antigen is undetermined.

The sample's time point: week 11, during vaccination. Vaccination comprised doses that each held 300 ug of mutant IDH1 20-mer peptide, plus topical imiquimod. Each astrocytoma in the donors was new, WHO grade 3 or 4, IDH1-mutant and ATRX-lost. The assay was immunoSEQ multiplex PCR, and TCRdb's table has in-frame clones only and misses some. The profile shows approximately 36,000 clones, 80% of them singletons. CDR1 and CDR2 (germline): WSHSY, SAAADI. The CDR3 loop spans 13 amino acids. The trim removed 7 bases at V and 7 bases at J, leaving 5 bases unmatched. Study outcomes and limitations: Vaccine-induced responses were seen in roughly 93% of patients, spanning several MHC alleles.

This material consisted of peripheral blood mononuclear cells (PBMCs), taken from a glioma patient whose treatment included an IDH1 peptide vaccine. The V call is TRBV10-2, the J call TRBJ2-1; 9 bases line up with TRBD2. This receptor was taken from a woman younger than 45 with glioma. Some clones in this sample may be carry-over from other donors' samples. CDR3 sequence (DNA): TGCGCCAGCACACTAGCGGGTAGAAATGAGCAGTTCTTC. It yields the protein CASTLAGRNEQFF.